The 12 T cell receptor beta chains in this list originate from one sample, sequenced in a study of human T cells and chemical hapten exposure. TCRdb analysed the RACE reads with MiXCR anew, one entry per CDR3 protein. The sample consists of some 340,000 distinct CDR3 sequences, under 9% of them appearing once. Time point in this sample: patch test 1, 2 weeks after DPC sensitization. Stated treatment: therapeutic diphenylcyclopropenone sensitization with weekly scalp DPC. The sequencing used whole blood, collected in connection with sensitization to the hapten diphenylcyclopropenone (DPC). The receptors stem from a woman in her late teens or twenties with alopecia areata. Some clones in this sample may be carry-over from other donors' samples.

This clonotype was recorded a few times. This chain joins TRBV28 and TRBJ2-5; the match to TRBD2 covers 9 bases. Trimming took 8 bases from V and 7 from J; bases not matched to a gene: 17. This CDR3 region has 16 residues. Germline lookup yields CDR1 MDHEN and CDR2 SYDVKM. This CDR3 reads CASAVLSGTSLGTQYF. The CDR3 DNA sequence: TGTGCCAGCGCAGTTTTATCCGGGACTAGCCTTGGGACCCAGTACTTC.

This clonotype has a handful of counts. The chain uses TRBV7-2 and TRBJ2-5, with TRBD1 matching 7 bases. This CDR3 spans 15 amino acids. The germline V gene has CDR1 SGHTA and CDR2 FQGNSA. The trim removed 3 bases at V and 1 base at J, leaving 5 bases unmatched. CDR3 in amino acids: CASSLRRTGQETQYF. Here the CDR3 DNA reads TGTGCCAGCAGCTTGAGGCGGACAGGCCAAGAGACCCAGTACTTC.

In its sample, this clonotype was seen many times. The V call is TRBV12-3 or TRBV12-4, the J call TRBJ2-5; possibly TRBD1 or TRBD2 for D (6 bases each). Deletions cut 1 base from V and 1 base from J, with 13 bases between. The CDR3 spans 16 residues. CDR3 sequence reads: CASSLGRGAGQETQYF. In DNA form, the CDR3 reads TGTGCCAGCAGTTTAGGAAGGGGGGCCGGCCAAGAGACCCAGTACTTC.

The chain combines TRBV5-7 with TRBJ1-4; D gene unclear. TRBV5-7 is sorted into the ORF group, with uncertain function. The CDR3 covers 11 residues. V was clipped by 4 bases and J by 16 bases, with 14 bases between them. In DNA, the CDR3 is TGTGCCAGCAGCGGGCGCGGGCTGGGGTTTTTT. It codes for CASSGRGLGFF.

V is TRBV20-1 and J is TRBJ1-5; unclear D gene. Between the trimmed V and J ends, which lost 3 bases and 3 bases, there was a span of 6 bases. The length of the CDR3 is 12 residues. From germline, CDR1 is DFQATT and CDR2 SNEGSKA (reference sequence). The CDR3, as DNA: TGCAGTGCTAGGAGACACAATCAGCCCCAGCATTTT. This sequence encodes CSARRHNQPQHF.

This clonotype was detected ten times or more. This sequence joins TRBV18 and TRBJ2-7; 10 nucleotides align to TRBD1. The ends lost 0 bases at V and 5 bases at J; junction bases unmatched: 7. The CDR3 covers 16 residues. Germline loops: CDR1 KGHSH, CDR2 LQKENI. The CDR3 spells CASSPPRGQGDHEQYF. The CDR3, as DNA: TGTGCCAGCTCACCACCGCGCGGACAGGGGGACCACGAGCAGTACTTC.

This clonotype came up a few times. The V call is TRBV5-6, the J call TRBJ2-2; the D gene is possibly TRBD2 (6 bases). From germline, CDR1 is SGHDT and CDR2 YYEEEE. The CDR3 contains 17 residues. With 2 bases removed from V and 6 bases from J, the gap between germline ends came to 20 bases. CDR3 in amino acids: CASSLFQTGVGAGELFF. DNA of the CDR3: TGTGCCAGCAGCTTATTTCAAACGGGGGTAGGCGCCGGGGAGCTGTTTTTT.

This clonotype was observed a handful of times. J is TRBJ2-1 and V is TRBV6-1, with D unclear. Between the trimmed V and J ends, which lost 6 bases and 4 bases, there was a span of 13 bases. The germline gives CDR1 MNHNS, CDR2 SASEGT. The CDR3 is 14 residues long. CDR3 sequence reads: CASRSGPGYNEQFF. CDR3 nucleotide sequence: TGTGCCAGCAGATCCGGGCCCGGGTACAATGAGCAGTTCTTC.

This clonotype came up many times. The chain recombines TRBV19 with TRBJ1-2; no firm D call. The V end lost 7 bases, the J end lost 3 bases, and 9 bases lay between the germline ends. The CDR3 is made up of 12 amino acids. Germline V gives CDR1 LNHDA, CDR2 SQIVND (reference sequence). CDR3 nucleotide sequence: TGTGCCAGTACCTCTGCGGACTATGGCTACACCTTC. Its protein is CASTSADYGYTF.

This clonotype has just a few counts. The CDR3 here is CASRQQGRVEKLFF. CDR3 nucleotides: TGTGCCAGCAGGCAACAGGGGCGTGTTGAAAAACTGTTTTTT. V is TRBV3-1 and J is TRBJ1-4; TRBD1 matches at 7 bases. This CDR3 is built from 14 residues. Losses at the gene ends were 6 bases for V and 7 bases for J; bases not matched to a gene: 8. The germline CDR1 and CDR2 sequences are LGHDT and YNNKEL (reference sequence).

The table lists this clonotype with many counts. The chain recombines TRBV12-3 or TRBV12-4 with TRBJ2-5; 8 bases align to TRBD1. The CDR3 has 14 residues. The trim removed 6 bases at V and 1 base at J, leaving 4 bases unmatched. The CDR3 coding sequence is TGTGCCAGCAGACTCGGACAGGGCCAAGAGACCCAGTACTTC. Amino acid sequence: CASRLGQGQETQYF.

This clonotype has a count of ten or more. The chain carries TRBV12-3 or TRBV12-4 and TRBJ2-7; D is perhaps TRBD1 (6 bases). This CDR3 is built from 12 residues. Trimming cost V 6 bases and J 3 bases, with 9 bases left between them. As DNA, the CDR3 is TGTGCCAGCAGCCCGGACAGCTACGAGCAGTACTTC. Protein: CASSPDSYEQYF.